The 13 T cell receptor beta chains below were found in one sample sequenced in a study of blood T cell repertoires in COVID-19. Generated by immunoSEQ multiplex PCR, the TCRdb table keeps only in-frame clones and is missing some. Among about 220,000 clones, under 90% were seen once, and the ten largest hold approximately 4.8%. The sample comprised PBMCs or T cells enriched from blood (not recorded which). These receptors all stem from a woman aged 45-59 years who had been exposed to COVID-19.

The rearrangement joins TRBV18 to TRBJ1-3; TRBD1 aligns across 7 bases. The germline gives CDR1 KGHSH, CDR2 LQKENI. V was clipped by 3 bases and J by 8 bases; unmatched bases: 10. The CDR3 sequence is 15 residues long. CDR3 bases: TGTGCCAGCTCACCGCACAGGGGCGCGACGGACACCATATATTTT. It yields the protein CASSPHRGATDTIYF. The full variable domain, in which reference TRBV18 and TRBJ1-3 provide the parts outside the CDR3, is NAGVMQNPRHLVRRRGQEARLRCSPMKGHSHVYWYRQLPEEGLKFMVYLQKENIIDESGMPKERFSAEFPKEGPSILRIQQVVRGDSAAYFCASSPHRGATDTIYFGEGSWLTVV.

This chain joins TRBV6-5 and TRBJ1-2; no clear D gene. In germline, CDR1 is MNHEY, CDR2 SVGAGI. V was trimmed by 8 bases and J by 7 bases, leaving 8 bases between them. CDR3 length: 10 residues. CDR3 residues: CASQEAGYTF. The CDR3 bases are TGTGCCAGCCAAGAGGCTGGCTACACCTTC.

V is TRBV7-9 and J is TRBJ2-3, with 7 bases aligning to TRBD2. Germline V CDR1 and CDR2: SEHNR, FQNEAQ (reference sequence). The CDR3 consists of 14 residues. Trimming at V came to 3 bases and at J to 4 bases, leaving 4 bases not matched to a gene. Here the CDR3 DNA reads TGTGCCAGCAGCTTCGAAGGGAGGGCAGATACGCAGTATTTT. It encodes CASSFEGRADTQYF.

The rearrangement joins TRBV5-4 to TRBJ1-1; weak D call: TRBD1 (5 bases). Germline V gene sequence: CDR1 SGHNT, CDR2 YYREEE (reference sequence). V was clipped by 3 bases and J by 0 bases, with 12 bases between them. The CDR3 is 15 residues long. The CDR3 region is CASSWRGPMNTEAFF. The CDR3 bases are TGTGCCAGCAGCTGGCGGGGACCGATGAACACTGAAGCTTTCTTT.

This chain uses TRBV20-1 with TRBJ2-1; TRBD2 matches at 15 bases. The V gene's germline CDR1 is DFQATT and CDR2 SNEGSKA (reference sequence). This CDR3 is 15 amino acids long. The J segment lost 7 bases and the V segment lost 3 bases, leaving 4 bases of the junction unmatched. This CDR3 is CSASAGTSGGNEQFF. CDR3 nucleotides: TGCAGTGCTAGTGCCGGGACTAGCGGGGGGAATGAGCAGTTCTTC.

A word on this clone: The same CDR3 arises from other DNA sequences in this sample as well. The CDR3 protein is CASSLRLNTEAFF. The CDR3 DNA is TGTGCCAGCAGTTTGAGGTTGAACACTGAAGCTTTCTTT. This chain links TRBV12-3 or TRBV12-4 with TRBJ1-1; unclear D gene. This CDR3 contains 13 residues. The ends were cut back, 3 bases at V and 0 bases at J, with 5 bases in the middle.

The chain's CDR3 is CASTRGGAGNTIYF. CDR3 nucleotide sequence: TGTGCCAGCACTCGGGGGGGCGCGGGAAACACCATATATTTT. This sequence joins TRBV2 and TRBJ1-3; possible D gene TRBD1, 6 bases. The CDR3 totals 14 residues. Germline values: CDR1 SNHLY, CDR2 FYNNEI. Trimming shortened V by 7 bases and J by 4 bases, and 14 bases separated the two germline ends.

The chain is built from TRBV7-8 and TRBJ2-3; 11 bases are shared with TRBD2. CDR3 length: 17 residues. The V gene end was trimmed by 4 bases and the J gene end by 1 base; junction bases not matched to a gene: 7. In germline, CDR1 is SGHVS, CDR2 FQNEAQ. The CDR3 loop reads CASSSPPGLAGTDTQYF. CDR3 sequence (DNA): TGTGCCAGCAGCTCCCCACCGGGACTAGCGGGCACAGATACGCAGTATTTT. The variable domain in full, completed from reference TRBV7-8 and TRBJ2-3, reads GAGVSQSPRYKVAKRGQDVALRCDPISGHVSLFWYQQALGQGPEFLTYFQNEAQLDKSGLPSDRFFAERPEGSVSTLKIQRTQQEDSAVYLCASSSPPGLAGTDTQYFGPGTRLTVL.

The chain carries TRBV4-2 and TRBJ1-1; D is perhaps TRBD1 (5 bases). V shed 4 bases and J shed 6 bases, with 15 bases lying between them. Germline V gives CDR1 LGHNA, CDR2 YNFKEQ. The CDR3 is made up of 14 amino acids. The DNA of the CDR3 is TGTGCCAGCAGCCGGCGACAGACGGACGCTGAAGCTTTCTTT. Protein: CASSRRQTDAEAFF.

The chain uses TRBV11-2 and TRBJ2-3; no clear D gene. Germline values: CDR1 SGHAT, CDR2 FQNNGV. The CDR3 has 16 residues. Trimming removed 6 bases at V and 2 bases at J, with 18 bases between. The CDR3 is CASRLPALAFTDTQYF. Written as DNA, the CDR3 is TGTGCCAGCAGACTCCCGGCCTTAGCCTTCACAGATACGCAGTATTTT. Supplemented by reference TRBV11-2 and TRBJ2-3, the full variable domain reads EAGVAQSPRYKIIEKRQSVAFWCNPISGHATLYWYQQILGQGPKLLIQFQNNGVVDDSQLPKDRFSAERLKGVDSTLKIQPAKLEDSAVYLCASRLPALAFTDTQYFGPGTRLTVL.

The genes are TRBV18 and TRBJ1-1, with D unresolved. The CDR3 is made up of 16 amino acids. Germline loops: CDR1 KGHSH, CDR2 LQKENI. V lost 3 bases to trimming and J lost 1 base, with 15 bases between them. The CDR3 DNA reads as TGTGCCAGCTCACCGAGGACGGGCGAGGGGAACACTGAAGCTTTCTTT. Translating gives CASSPRTGEGNTEAFF. Drawing the rest from reference TRBV18 and TRBJ1-1, the complete variable domain is NAGVMQNPRHLVRRRGQEARLRCSPMKGHSHVYWYRQLPEEGLKFMVYLQKENIIDESGMPKERFSAEFPKEGPSILRIQQVVRGDSAAYFCASSPRTGEGNTEAFFGQGTRLTVV.

The rearrangement links TRBV15 to TRBJ1-1, with D maybe TRBD1 (5 bases). This CDR3 comprises 16 residues. Germline-derived CDR1 and CDR2 are LNHNV and YYDKDF (reference sequence). Deletions cut 0 bases from V and 2 bases from J, with 13 bases between. The CDR3 sequence is CATSRDRRGVNTEAFF. In DNA form, the CDR3 reads TGTGCCACCAGCAGAGATCGGAGGGGAGTTAACACTGAAGCTTTCTTT.

The rearrangement joins TRBV12-5 to TRBJ1-5; D remains unclear. Trimming took 2 bases from V and 0 from J, leaving 14 bases between them. The CDR3 totals 17 residues. Germline V gives CDR1 LGHNT, CDR2 FRNRAP. The CDR3 DNA reads TGTGCTAGTGGTTTGTTCTCAGGACTCTATAGCAATCAGCCCCAGCATTTT. It specifies CASGLFSGLYSNQPQHF. Together with reference TRBV12-5 and TRBJ1-5, the CDR3 gives the full variable domain: DARVTQTPRHKVTEMGQEVTMRCQPILGHNTVFWYRQTMMQGLELLAYFRNRAPLDDSGMPKDRFSAEMPDATLATLKIQPSEPRDSAVYFCASGLFSGLYSNQPQHFGDGTRLSIL.